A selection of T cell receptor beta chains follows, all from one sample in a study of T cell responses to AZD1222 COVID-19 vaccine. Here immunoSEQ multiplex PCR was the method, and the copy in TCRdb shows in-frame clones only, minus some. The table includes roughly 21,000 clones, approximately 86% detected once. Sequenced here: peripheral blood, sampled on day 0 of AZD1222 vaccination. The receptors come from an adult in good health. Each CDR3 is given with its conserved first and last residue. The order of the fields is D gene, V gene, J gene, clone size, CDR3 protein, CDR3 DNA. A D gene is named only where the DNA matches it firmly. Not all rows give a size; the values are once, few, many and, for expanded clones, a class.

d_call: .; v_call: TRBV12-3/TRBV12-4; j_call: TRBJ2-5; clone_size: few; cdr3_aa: CASSTGRTQYF; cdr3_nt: TGTGCCAGCAGCACCGGACGTACCCAGTACTTC
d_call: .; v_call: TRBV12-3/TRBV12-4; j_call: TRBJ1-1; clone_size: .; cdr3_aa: CASTLGGQGEAFF; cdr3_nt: TGTGCCAGCACCTTGGGGGGCCAGGGCGAAGCTTTCTTT
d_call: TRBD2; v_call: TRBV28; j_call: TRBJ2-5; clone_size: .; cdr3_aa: CASSLHSGSVGETQYF; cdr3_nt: TGTGCCAGCAGTTTACATAGCGGGAGTGTTGGGGAGACCCAGTACTTC
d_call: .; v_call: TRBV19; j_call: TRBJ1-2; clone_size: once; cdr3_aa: CASGAPTLVGYTF; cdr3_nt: TGTGCCAGTGGGGCACCGACTCTGGTCGGCTACACCTTC
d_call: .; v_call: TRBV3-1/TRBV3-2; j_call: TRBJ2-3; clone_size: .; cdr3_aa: CASSQNPGTLTSRHTQYF; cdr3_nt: TGTGCCAGCAGCCAAAACCCCGGTACCCTCACTAGTCGCCATACGCAGTATTTT
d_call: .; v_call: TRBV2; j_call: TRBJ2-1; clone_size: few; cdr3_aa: CASSGPYEQFF; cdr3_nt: TGTGCCAGCAGTGGTCCCTACGAGCAGTTCTTC
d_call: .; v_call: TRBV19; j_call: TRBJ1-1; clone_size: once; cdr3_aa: CASSISLGHAEAFF; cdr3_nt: TGTGCCAGTAGTATTTCCCTGGGGCATGCTGAAGCTTTCTTT
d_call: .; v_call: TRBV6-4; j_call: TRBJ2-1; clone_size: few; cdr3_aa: CASSDSNNEQFF; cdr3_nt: TGTGCCAGCAGTGACTCAAACAATGAGCAGTTCTTC
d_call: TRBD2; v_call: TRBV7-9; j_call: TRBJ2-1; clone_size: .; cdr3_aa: CASSFVPGLDGPEQFF; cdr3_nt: TGTGCCAGCAGCTTCGTTCCGGGACTAGACGGGCCTGAGCAGTTCTTC
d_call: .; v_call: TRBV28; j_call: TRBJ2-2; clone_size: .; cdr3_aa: CASGHQNTGELFF; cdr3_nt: TGTGCCAGCGGACACCAGAACACCGGGGAGCTGTTTTTT
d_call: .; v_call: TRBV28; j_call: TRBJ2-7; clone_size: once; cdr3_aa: CASSPPPGNTYEQYF; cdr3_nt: TGTGCCAGCAGTCCCCCTCCGGGGAATACCTACGAGCAGTACTTC
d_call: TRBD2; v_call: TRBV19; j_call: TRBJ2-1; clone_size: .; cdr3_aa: CASAGPGGWVHEQFF; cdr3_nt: TGTGCCAGCGCGGGTCCGGGAGGTTGGGTTCATGAGCAGTTCTTC
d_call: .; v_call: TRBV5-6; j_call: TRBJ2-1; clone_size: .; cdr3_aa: CASSLILDSYNEQFF; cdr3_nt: TGTGCCAGCAGCTTGATCCTAGATTCCTACAATGAGCAGTTCTTC
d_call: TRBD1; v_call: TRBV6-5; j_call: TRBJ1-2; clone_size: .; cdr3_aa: CASKQGIFSDGYTF; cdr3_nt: TGTGCCAGCAAACAGGGGATTTTTTCGGATGGCTACACCTTC
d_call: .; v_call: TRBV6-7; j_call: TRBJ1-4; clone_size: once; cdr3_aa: CASSLVQGGEKLFF; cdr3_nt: TGTGCCAGCAGTTTGGTCCAGGGTGGGGAAAAACTGTTTTTT
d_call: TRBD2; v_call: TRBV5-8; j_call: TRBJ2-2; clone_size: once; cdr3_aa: CASSLAKTSPNTGELFF; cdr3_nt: TGTGCCAGCAGCTTGGCCAAGACTAGCCCGAACACCGGGGAGCTGTTTTTT
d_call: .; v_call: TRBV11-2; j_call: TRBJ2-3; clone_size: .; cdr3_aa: CASGNGAVTSTDTQYF; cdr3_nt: TGTGCCAGCGGCAATGGGGCGGTTACTAGCACAGATACGCAGTATTTT
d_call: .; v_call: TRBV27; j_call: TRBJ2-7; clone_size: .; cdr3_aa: CASSPTLNREQYF; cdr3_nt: TGTGCCAGCAGTCCAACCCTGAACCGCGAGCAGTACTTC
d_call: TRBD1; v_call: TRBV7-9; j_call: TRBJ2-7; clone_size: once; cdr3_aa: CASSPGTAYLDEQYF; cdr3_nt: TGTGCCAGCAGCCCTGGGACAGCCTACCTAGACGAGCAGTACTTC
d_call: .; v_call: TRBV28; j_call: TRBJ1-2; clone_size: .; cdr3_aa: CASSFGGGNYGYTF; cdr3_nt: TGTGCCAGCAGTTTTGGGGGAGGGAACTATGGCTACACCTTC
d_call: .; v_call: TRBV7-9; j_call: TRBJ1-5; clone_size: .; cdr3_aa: CASSLSGPTTNQPQHF; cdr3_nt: TGTGCCAGCAGCCTCTCGGGCCCTACTACTAATCAGCCCCAGCATTTT
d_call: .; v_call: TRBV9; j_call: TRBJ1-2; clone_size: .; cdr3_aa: CASSLNPTEVNYGYTF; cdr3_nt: TGTGCCAGCAGCCTAAATCCGACCGAGGTCAACTATGGCTACACCTTC
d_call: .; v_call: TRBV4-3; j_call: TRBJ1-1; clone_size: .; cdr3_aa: CASSQEPGRLTEAFF; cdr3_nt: TGCGCCAGCAGCCAAGAACCCGGGCGGCTCACTGAAGCTTTCTTT
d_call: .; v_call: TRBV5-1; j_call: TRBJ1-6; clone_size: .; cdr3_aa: CASSLFQGSGSPLHF; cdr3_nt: TGCGCCAGCAGCTTATTTCAGGGGTCAGGGTCACCCCTCCACTTT
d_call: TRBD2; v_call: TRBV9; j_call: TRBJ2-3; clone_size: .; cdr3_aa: CASTTGLAGADTQYF; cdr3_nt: TGTGCCAGCACCACGGGACTAGCGGGCGCAGATACGCAGTATTTT
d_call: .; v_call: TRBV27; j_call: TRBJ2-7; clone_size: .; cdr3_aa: CASATSSYEQYF; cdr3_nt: TGTGCCAGCGCGACTAGCTCCTACGAGCAGTACTTC
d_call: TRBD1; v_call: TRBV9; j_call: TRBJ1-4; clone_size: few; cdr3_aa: CASSDPGQGFEKLFF; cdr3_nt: TGTGCCAGCAGTGATCCGGGACAGGGATTCGAAAAACTGTTTTTT
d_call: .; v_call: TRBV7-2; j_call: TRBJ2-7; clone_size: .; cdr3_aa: CASSLVFSEDYEQYF; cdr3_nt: TGTGCCAGCAGCTTAGTGTTCTCGGAAGACTACGAGCAGTACTTC
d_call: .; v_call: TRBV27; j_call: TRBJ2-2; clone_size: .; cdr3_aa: CASSLTGRFGELFF; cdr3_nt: TGTGCCAGCAGTTTAACTGGGAGGTTCGGGGAGCTGTTTTTT
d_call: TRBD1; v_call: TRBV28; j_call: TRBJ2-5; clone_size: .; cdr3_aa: CASSPHGQGGETQYF; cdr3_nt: TGTGCCAGCAGTCCTCACGGACAGGGAGGAGAGACCCAGTACTTC
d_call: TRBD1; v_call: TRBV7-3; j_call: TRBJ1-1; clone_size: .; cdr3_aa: CASSRQGDTEAFF; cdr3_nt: TGTGCCAGCAGCCGACAGGGTGACACTGAAGCTTTCTTT
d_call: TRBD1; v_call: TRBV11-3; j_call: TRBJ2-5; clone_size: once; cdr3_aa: CASSSGQAGQGYQETQYF; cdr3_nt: TGTGCCAGCAGCTCGGGGCAGGCGGGACAGGGCTACCAAGAGACCCAGTACTTC
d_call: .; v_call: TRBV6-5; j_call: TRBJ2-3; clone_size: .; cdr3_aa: CASQSSTDTQYF; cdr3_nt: TGTGCCAGCCAGTCCAGCACAGATACGCAGTATTTT
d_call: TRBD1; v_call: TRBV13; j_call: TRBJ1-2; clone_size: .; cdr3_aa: CASSSTGQGNYGYTF; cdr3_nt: TGTGCCAGCAGCTCCACGGGACAGGGTAACTATGGCTACACCTTC
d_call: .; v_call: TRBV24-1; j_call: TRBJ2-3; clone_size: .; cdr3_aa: CATSDLRFGVIGTDTQYF; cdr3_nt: TGTGCCACCAGTGATTTGCGCTTTGGCGTGATAGGGACAGATACGCAGTATTTT
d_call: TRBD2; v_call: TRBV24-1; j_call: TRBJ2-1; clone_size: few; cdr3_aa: CATSDLGAGSYNEQFF; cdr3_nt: TGTGCCACCAGTGACCTTGGAGCGGGGTCCTACAATGAGCAGTTCTTC
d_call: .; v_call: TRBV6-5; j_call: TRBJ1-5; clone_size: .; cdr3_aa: CASSPNAQNQPQHF; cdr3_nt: TGTGCCAGCAGTCCTAACGCTCAAAATCAGCCCCAGCATTTT
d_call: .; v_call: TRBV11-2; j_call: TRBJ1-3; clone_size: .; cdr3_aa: CASRTGNSGNTIYF; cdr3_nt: TGTGCCAGCAGAACAGGGAACTCTGGAAACACCATATATTTT
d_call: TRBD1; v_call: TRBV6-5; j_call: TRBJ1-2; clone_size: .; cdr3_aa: CASSRRTGLSSGYTF; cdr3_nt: TGTGCCAGCAGTCGGCGGACAGGCCTTTCGAGCGGCTACACCTTC
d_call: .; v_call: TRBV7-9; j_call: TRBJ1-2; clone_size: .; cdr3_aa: CASSLLGPAKNYGYTF; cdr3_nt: TGTGCCAGCAGCCTGTTGGGACCCGCGAAGAACTATGGCTACACCTTC
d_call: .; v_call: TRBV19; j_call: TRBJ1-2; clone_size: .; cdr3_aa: CASSNRDIYGYTF; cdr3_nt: TGTGCCAGTAGCAACCGGGACATCTATGGCTACACCTTC
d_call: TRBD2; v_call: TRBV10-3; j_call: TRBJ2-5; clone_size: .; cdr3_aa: CAISPDGGGRETQYF; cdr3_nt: TGTGCCATCAGTCCCGACGGGGGGGGCCGGGAGACCCAGTACTTC
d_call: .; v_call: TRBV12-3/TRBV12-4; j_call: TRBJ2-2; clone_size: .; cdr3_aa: CASTYGGGELFF; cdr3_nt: TGTGCCAGCACCTACGGGGGCGGGGAGCTGTTTTTT
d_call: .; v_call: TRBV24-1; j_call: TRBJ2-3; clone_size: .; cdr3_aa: CATSVVTADTQYF; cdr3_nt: TGTGCCACCAGTGTAGTGACCGCAGATACGCAGTATTTT
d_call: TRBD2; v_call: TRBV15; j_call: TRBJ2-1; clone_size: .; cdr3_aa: CATSRGVAGGRGHEQFF; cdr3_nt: TGTGCCACCAGCAGAGGGGTAGCGGGAGGCCGGGGACATGAGCAGTTCTTC
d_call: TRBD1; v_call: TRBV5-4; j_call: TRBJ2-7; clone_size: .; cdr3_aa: CASSSDRGGYEQYF; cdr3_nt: TGTGCCAGCAGCTCGGACAGGGGCGGGTACGAGCAGTACTTC
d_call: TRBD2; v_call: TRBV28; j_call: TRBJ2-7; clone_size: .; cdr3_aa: CASSSMGTTSQQIF; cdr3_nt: TGTGCCAGCAGTTCCATGGGGACTACGTCCCAACAAATCTTC
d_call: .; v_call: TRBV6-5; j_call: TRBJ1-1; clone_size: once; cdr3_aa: CASSYAPAERNTEAFF; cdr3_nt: TGTGCCAGCAGTTACGCTCCGGCGGAAAGGAACACTGAAGCTTTCTTT
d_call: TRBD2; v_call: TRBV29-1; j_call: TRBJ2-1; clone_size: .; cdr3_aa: CSVEEREAYNEQFF; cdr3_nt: TGCAGCGTAGAGGAGCGGGAGGCATACAATGAGCAGTTCTTC
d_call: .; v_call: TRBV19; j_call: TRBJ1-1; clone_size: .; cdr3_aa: CASSVQGSLRTEAFF; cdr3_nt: TGTGCCAGTAGTGTACAGGGATCCCTGAGGACTGAAGCTTTCTTT
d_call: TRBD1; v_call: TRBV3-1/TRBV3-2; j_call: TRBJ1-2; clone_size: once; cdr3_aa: CASSRQGDYGYTF; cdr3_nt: TGTGCCAGCAGCCGACAGGGGGACTATGGCTACACCTTC
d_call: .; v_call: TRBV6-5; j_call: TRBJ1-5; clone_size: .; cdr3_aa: CASSYGGNQPQHF; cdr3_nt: TGTGCCAGCAGTTACGGGGGAAATCAGCCCCAGCATTTT
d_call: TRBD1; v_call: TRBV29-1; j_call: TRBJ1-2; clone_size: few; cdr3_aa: CSVRGTGEDYGYTF; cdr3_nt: TGCAGCGTACGCGGGACAGGGGAGGACTATGGCTACACCTTC
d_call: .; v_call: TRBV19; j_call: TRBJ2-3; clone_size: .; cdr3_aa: CASSMAPGQSTDTQYF; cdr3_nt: TGTGCCAGTAGTATGGCCCCGGGGCAGAGCACAGATACGCAGTATTTT
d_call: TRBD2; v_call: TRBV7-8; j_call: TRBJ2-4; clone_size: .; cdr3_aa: CASSPGFSGIGLAKNIQYF; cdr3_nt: TGTGCCAGCAGCCCCGGTTTTAGCGGGATCGGTTTAGCCAAAAACATTCAGTACTTC
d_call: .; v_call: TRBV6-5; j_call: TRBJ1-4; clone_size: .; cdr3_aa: CASSRTSNEKLFF; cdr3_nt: TGTGCCAGCAGTCGAACTTCTAATGAAAAACTGTTTTTT
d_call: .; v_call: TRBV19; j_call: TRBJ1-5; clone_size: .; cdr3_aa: CASSRGQPQHF; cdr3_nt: TGTGCCAGCAGTAGGGGACAGCCCCAGCATTTT
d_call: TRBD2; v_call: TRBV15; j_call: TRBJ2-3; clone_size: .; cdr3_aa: CATSRDWFGRSSGTRGSDTQYF; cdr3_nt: TGTGCCACCAGCAGAGATTGGTTCGGCCGTTCTTCGGGGACTAGAGGCTCAGATACGCAGTATTTT
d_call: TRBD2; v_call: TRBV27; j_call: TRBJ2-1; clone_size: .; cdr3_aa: CASSSPSGGPYNEQFF; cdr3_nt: TGTGCCAGCAGTTCCCCTAGCGGGGGGCCGTACAATGAGCAGTTCTTC